The 20 T cell receptor beta chains presented below share a single source sample, sequenced in a study of Graves' ophthalmopathy and Graves' hyperthyroidism. Amplification of TCR beta CDR3 regions used RNA transcripts. The first round was an RT-PCR with HTBI primers, and the second round was a multiplex PCR. TCRdb reprocessed the multiplex PCR reads with MiXCR, giving one entry per CDR3 protein. Among some 750,000 distinct CDR3 sequences listed, approximately 40% were seen once. The sequencing sample was made of peripheral blood. All receptors derive from an adult man with Graves' ophthalmopathy.

Notes on this clonotype: The junction departs from germline at one end; a sequencing error may be responsible. This chain uses TRBV7-2 with TRBJ2-7; TRBD1 matches at 9 bases. Germline V gene lookup returns CDR1 SGHTA and CDR2 FQGNSA. The CDR3 is 14 amino acids. The CDR3 loop is CASSPGTGRTEQYF. Here the CDR3 DNA reads TGCGCCAGCAGCCCTGGGACAGGGCGGACCGAGCAGTACTTC.

The V call is TRBV12-3 or TRBV12-4, the J call TRBJ1-1, with TRBD1 matching 7 bases. The J segment lost 5 bases and the V segment lost 1 base, leaving 7 bases of the junction unmatched. CDR3 length: 15 residues. Written as DNA, the CDR3 is TGTGCCAGCAGTTTAGTAACAGGGGCGGGAACTGAAGCTTTCTTT. Translated, it gives CASSLVTGAGTEAFF.

This clonotype was recorded at least ten times. J is TRBJ2-5 and V is TRBV2, with 10 bases aligning to TRBD1. The length of the CDR3 is 16 residues. The J segment lost 3 bases and the V segment lost 9 bases, leaving 13 bases of the junction unmatched. Germline lookup yields CDR1 SNHLY and CDR2 FYNNEI. The CDR3 protein is CARGQGVTRHKETQYF. The CDR3 DNA follows: TGTGCCAGAGGACAGGGGGTTACGCGTCACAAAGAGACCCAGTACTTC.

This clonotype has a handful of counts. This sequence joins TRBV10-3 and TRBJ1-2; maybe TRBD1 (5 bases). V gave up 10 bases and J gave up 4 bases, with 13 bases separating them. The CDR3 extends over 12 amino acids. Germline V gives CDR1 ENHRY, CDR2 SYGVKD. CDR3 coding DNA: TGTGCCAGTGGGGGGTTTCTCTATGGCTACACCTTC. This codes for CASGGFLYGYTF.

The sample holds many counts of this clonotype. The chain has TRBV15 and TRBJ2-7; 8 bases are a match to TRBD2. J gave up 6 bases and V 1 base, and 8 bases lay outside the gene matches. CDR1 is LNHNV and CDR2 is YYDKDF in the germline V gene (reference sequence). The CDR3 extends over 15 amino acids. This CDR3 is CATSRGREGVIEQYF. In DNA, the CDR3 is TGTGCCACCAGCAGAGGTCGGGAGGGGGTGATCGAGCAGTACTTC.

This chain links TRBV7-9 with TRBJ2-7; TRBD1 aligns across 8 bases. V shed 5 bases and J 2 bases; nucleotides not matched to a gene: 11. The germline gives CDR1 SEHNR, CDR2 FQNEAQ (reference sequence). The length of the CDR3 is 16 residues. CDR3 residues: CASSPATGDQTYEQYF. CDR3 DNA: TGTGCCAGCAGCCCTGCGACAGGGGACCAAACCTACGAGCAGTACTTC.

This clonotype was counted at least ten times. This sequence joins TRBV7-8 and TRBJ1-4; D is ambiguous. The CDR3 has 13 amino acids. V shed 1 base and J shed 7 bases, with 7 bases lying between them. CDR1 is SGHVS, CDR2 FQNEAQ, per germline. CDR3 in amino acids: CASSLGSGEKLFF. In DNA form, the CDR3 reads TGTGCCAGCAGCTTAGGTTCGGGTGAAAAACTGTTTTTT.

This clonotype showed up many times. The DNA for the CDR3 is TGTGCCAGCAGCTTCACAGCGCCCACGAACACCGGGGAGCTGTTTTTT. Amino acid sequence: CASSFTAPTNTGELFF. The chain couples TRBV7-9 to TRBJ2-2; no definite D call. Trimming stripped 3 bases from V and 0 bases from J, with 11 bases between. Germline V gene lookup returns CDR1 SEHNR and CDR2 FQNEAQ (reference sequence). The CDR3 contains 16 residues.

This clonotype was counted ten times or more. The chain recombines TRBV2 with TRBJ1-2, with 10 bases lining up with TRBD1. The germline CDR1 and CDR2 sequences are SNHLY and FYNNEI. This CDR3 is built from 15 residues. Unmatched junction bases numbered 6, after V lost 7 bases and J lost 1 base. The CDR3 DNA follows: TGTGCCAGCAAACCCGGGACAGGGGTTAACTATGGCTACACCTTC. This sequence encodes CASKPGTGVNYGYTF.

This clonotype showed up just a few times. The rearrangement links TRBV12-3 or TRBV12-4 to TRBJ1-6, with D perhaps matching TRBD1 (6 bases). V shed 4 bases and J shed 9 bases, with 10 bases lying between them. The CDR3 has 13 residues. Written as DNA, the CDR3 is TGTGCCAGCAGTTCATCGACAGGTTCACCCCTCCACTTT. Amino acid sequence: CASSSSTGSPLHF.

The chain uses TRBV29-1 and TRBJ2-3, with 8 bases matching TRBD2. The CDR3 sequence is 14 residues long. After removal of 4 bases from V and 3 bases from J, the junction contained 6 bases not matched to a gene. CDR1 is SQVTM and CDR2 is ANQGSEA in the germline V gene. The CDR3 nucleotides read TGCAGCGTTGTCACCGGGACTAGAACAGATACGCAGTATTTT. Its protein product is CSVVTGTRTDTQYF.

This clonotype occurred a few times. The rearrangement links TRBV25-1 to TRBJ1-2; D gene uncertain. CDR1 is MGHDK and CDR2 is SYGVNS in the germline V gene. The CDR3 is 15 amino acids. Trimming cost V 4 bases and J 8 bases, with 20 bases left between them. In DNA, the CDR3 is TGTGCCAGCAGTGGTGGGGAACGACACACAAGCGGCTACACCTTC. It codes for CASSGGERHTSGYTF.

This clonotype has just a few counts. The rearrangement links TRBV7-9 to TRBJ2-5; 10 bases are shared with TRBD1. The V and J ends lost 5 bases and 7 bases, in that order; junction bases with no gene match: 10. The length of the CDR3 is 15 residues. The germline V gene has CDR1 SEHNR and CDR2 FQNEAQ (reference sequence). The CDR3 bases are TGTGCCAGCAGCACCGAGGGGGACAGGGGCTGGACCCAGTACTTC. This codes for CASSTEGDRGWTQYF.

This clonotype was seen repeatedly, ten times or more. The chain's CDR3 is CASSSMRPGNYGYTF. CDR3 DNA sequence: TGTGCCAGCAGCTCCATGCGCCCAGGGAACTATGGCTACACCTTC. This sequence joins TRBV7-9 and TRBJ1-2, with D perhaps TRBD1 (5 bases). Germline V gene data show CDR1 as SEHNR and CDR2 as FQNEAQ (reference sequence). Trimming took 4 bases from V and 2 from J, leaving 14 bases between them. This CDR3 contains 15 residues. The full variable domain, with the rest looked up from reference TRBV7-9 and TRBJ1-2, is DTGVSQNPRHKITKRGQNVTFRCDPISEHNRLYWYRQTLGQGPEFLTYFQNEAQLEKSRLLSDRFSAERPKGSFSTLEIQRTEQGDSAMYLCASSSMRPGNYGYTFGSGTRLTVV.

This clonotype was observed a single time. Compared with germline, one end of the junction differs, possibly owing to a read error. The chain links TRBV7-6 to TRBJ2-7, with D perhaps being TRBD1 or TRBD2 (6 bases each). Germline V lookup: CDR1 SGHVS, CDR2 FNYEAQ. CDR3 length: 16 amino acids. Here the CDR3 DNA reads TGTGTCAGCAGCTTAGCGGCGTCAGGGGAATCCTACGAGCAGTACTTC. Translating it yields CVSSLAASGESYEQYF. Together with reference TRBV7-6 and TRBJ2-7, the CDR3 gives the full variable domain: GAGVSQSPRYKVTKRGQDVALRCDPISGHVSLYWYRQALGQGPEFLTYFNYEAQQDKSGLPNDRFSAERPEGSISTLTIQRTEQRDSAMYRCVSSLAASGESYEQYFGPGTRLTVT.

This chain connects TRBV25-1 to TRBJ2-5; 12 bases are shared with TRBD2. There are 16 residues in the CDR3. CDR1 is MGHDK and CDR2 is SYGVNS in the germline V gene. Germline trimming cut 4 bases from V and 4 bases from J; bases unmatched to any gene: 7. The CDR3 DNA is TGTGCCAGCAGTGCCCCGCTAGCGGGGGGGCGAGAGACCCAGTACTTC. It is translated as CASSAPLAGGRETQYF.

The rearrangement uses TRBV2 and TRBJ2-7; 7 bases agree with TRBD1. With 5 bases clipped from V and 3 bases from J, the junction kept 16 bases outside the gene matches. CDR1 and CDR2 (germline): SNHLY, FYNNEI. This CDR3 is 17 amino acids long. CDR3 protein: CASSYSIGRGTDYEQYF. CDR3 coding DNA: TGTGCCAGCAGTTACTCGATAGGCAGGGGGACGGACTACGAGCAGTACTTC.

This chain links TRBV27 with TRBJ1-5; tentative D call: TRBD1 (5 bases). The CDR3 has 16 amino acids. Trimming left V 2 bases short and J 3 bases short, with 14 bases between. Germline lookup yields CDR1 MNHEY and CDR2 SMNVEV (reference sequence). DNA of the CDR3: TGTGCCAGCAGTTTAATCGGGGGAGGTTTCAATCAGCCCCAGCATTTT. It codes for CASSLIGGGFNQPQHF.

The V call is TRBV20-1, the J call TRBJ2-7, with TRBD2 as a possible D gene (5 bases). The CDR3 contains 14 residues. V lost 0 bases to trimming and J lost 2 bases, with 11 bases between them. Looked up from germline, CDR1 is DFQATT and CDR2 is SNEGSKA (reference sequence). CDR3 loop: CSARDSREAYEQYF. CDR3 sequence (DNA): TGCAGTGCTAGAGATTCTCGGGAAGCCTACGAGCAGTACTTC.

This clonotype was picked up many times. The chain employs TRBV19 and TRBJ2-6, with 10 bases identical to TRBD1. Trimming cost V 7 bases and J 2 bases; bases outside gene matches: 14. The germline V gene has CDR1 LNHDA and CDR2 SQIVND (reference sequence). The CDR3 covers 19 residues. In DNA form, the CDR3 reads TGTGCCAGTACCCCCCAACCGGGGACAGGGGTAACTGGGGCCAACGTCCTGACTTTC. Translated: CASTPQPGTGVTGANVLTF. Together with reference TRBV19 and TRBJ2-6, the CDR3 gives the full variable domain: DGGITQSPKYLFRKEGQNVTLSCEQNLNHDAMYWYRQDPGQGLRLIYYSQIVNDFQKGDIAEGYSVSREKKESFPLTVTSAQKNPTAFYLCASTPQPGTGVTGANVLTFGAGSRLTVL.